Described below is a single T cell receptor (beta chain) sequence and its context. Its antigen is not identified. Time point defined: newly diagnosed, previously untreated cHL patient sample. Comparator PBMCs were from newly diagnosed, untreated classical Hodgkin lymphoma. These data originate in a study of PD-1 blockade in classical Hodgkin lymphoma. The CDR3 spans 16 residues. The trim removed 6 bases at V and 3 bases at J, leaving 10 bases unmatched. Germline CDR1 reads MNHEY; CDR2 reads SMNVEV (reference sequence). Assay used: immunoSEQ multiplex PCR; TCRdb lists only in-frame clones, some missing. This sample has 25,000 to 30,000 clones, with roughly 90% found just once. Study-level points and caveats: Lower baseline TCR diversity was reported for newly diagnosed patients than for healthy donors. Reasons behind the repertoire differences stay unclear, perhaps disease activity or earlier therapy.

The receptor was isolated from a human donor with classical Hodgkin lymphoma. Sequenced sample: peripheral blood mononuclear cells (PBMCs). The J gene is TRBJ2-3, the V gene TRBV27; 9 nucleotides align to TRBD1. Here the CDR3 DNA reads TGTGCCAGCAGGTTCCTGGGACAGGGTTGGACAGATACGCAGTATTTT. This codes for CASRFLGQGWTDTQYF.